Shown below are 28 T cell receptor beta chains from a single sample sequenced in a study of Tregs in tolerant kidney transplant recipients. Assay: immunoSEQ multiplex PCR; the TCRdb copy retains only in-frame clones and omits some. In total, the table holds around 48,000 clones. Sequences were derived from CD4+ T cells from blood, sampled before the transplant. These receptors all come from a human donor who received a combined kidney and bone marrow transplant.

Regarding this clone: The read stops 3 residues short of the end of the CDR3; the missing end is completed from the germline J gene. The chain recombines TRBV5-1 with TRBJ2-5, with TRBD2 identical over 11 bases. Germline lookup yields CDR1 SGHRS and CDR2 YFSETQ. The CDR3 has 18 amino acids. Unmatched junction bases numbered 9, after V lost 1 base and J lost 1 base. Incomplete CDR3 DNA: TGCGCCAGCAGCTTGCGACGTGGGACTAGCGGACCCCAAGAGACC. This gives the protein CASSLRRGTSGPQET. The CDR3 reads in full as CASSLRRGTSGPQETQYF.

As concerns this clone: Sequencing ends 3 residues short of the CDR3 end; the germline J gene provides the rest. The chain links TRBV5-1 to TRBJ1-1, with 7 nucleotides matching TRBD1. The CDR3 runs 14 residues. Trimming removed 4 bases from V and 6 bases from J; junction bases left unmatched: 9. Germline CDR1 and CDR2: SGHRS and YFSETQ. Incomplete CDR3 DNA: TGCGCCAGCAGCCGTGGACAGGAGAGCGCTGAA. Protein product: CASSRGQESAE. In full, the CDR3 is CASSRGQESAEAFF.

On this clone: Read data end 3 residues before the CDR3 end; the end is taken from the germline J gene. V is TRBV6-1 and J is TRBJ2-3; the D is unclear. V gave up 4 bases and J gave up 6 bases, with 8 bases separating them. Germline CDR1 reads MNHNS; CDR2 reads SASEGT. The CDR3 contains 12 residues. CDR3 sequence: CASSAWLDTQYF. Partial CDR3 DNA: TGTGCCAGCAGTGCCTGGCTGGATACG.

For this clone: The read comes to an end 3 residues before the CDR3 does, leaving the germline J gene to fill in the end. The V and J genes are TRBV7-2 and TRBJ1-1, with D uncertain. CDR1 is SGHTA, CDR2 FQGNSA, per germline. V was trimmed by 5 bases and J by 1 base, leaving 11 bases between them. The CDR3 contains 14 residues. The sequenced part of the CDR3 DNA is TGTGCCAGCAGCCCCCGTGAGGGGAACACTGAA. This gives the protein CASSPREGNTE. The whole CDR3 protein reads CASSPREGNTEAFF.

Comments on this clone: The read ends 3 residues shy of where the CDR3 ends; the end is completed using the germline J gene. The J gene is TRBJ1-2, the V gene TRBV5-1, with TRBD1 matching over 7 bases. The CDR3 spans 14 residues. The V and J ends lost 5 bases and 3 bases, in that order; junction bases with no gene match: 7. CDR1 SGHRS and CDR2 YFSETQ come from the germline V gene. The CDR3 protein is CASRDAGGDYGYTF. CDR3 DNA (partial): TGCGCCAGCAGGGACGCAGGGGGAGACTATGGC.

Of note for this clone: The read ends 3 residues before the CDR3 terminus; that terminus is restored from the germline J gene. The chain employs TRBV10-2 and TRBJ2-7; 7 bases map to TRBD1. Germline values: CDR1 WSHSY, CDR2 SAAADI. V lost 6 bases, J lost 4 bases, and 9 bases stayed unmatched. The CDR3 totals 14 residues. The part of the CDR3 DNA that was read is TGCGCCAGCAGAGATAGGGACAGCAATTACGAG. Its protein product is CASRDRDSNYE. In full, the CDR3 is CASRDRDSNYEQYF.

Worth noting for this clone: The read falls 3 residues short of the CDR3 end, and the missing part is taken from the germline J gene. The chain employs TRBV10-3 and TRBJ1-1; unclear D gene. The CDR3 has 11 residues. The V end lost 10 bases, the J end lost 1 base, and 7 bases lay between the germline ends. Per the germline V gene, CDR1 is ENHRY and CDR2 is SYGVKD. The sequenced part of the CDR3 DNA is TGTGCCACCCGGGGGAACACTGAA. Translating gives CATRGNTE. The CDR3, in full, reads CATRGNTEAFF.

For this clone: The read comes to an end 3 residues before the CDR3 does, leaving the germline J gene to fill in the end. J is TRBJ1-1 and V is TRBV20-1; 7 bases are a match to TRBD1. This CDR3 contains 15 residues. Trimming at V came to 0 bases and at J to 4 bases, leaving 8 bases not matched to a gene. Germline CDR1 and CDR2: DFQATT and SNEGSKA (reference sequence). The sequenced part of the CDR3 DNA is TGCAGTGCTAGAGATCCCCGACAGGGACCCACTGAA. This gives the protein CSARDPRQGPTE. The entire CDR3 reads CSARDPRQGPTEAFF.

As for this clone: Sequencing ends 3 residues short of the CDR3 end; the germline J gene provides the rest. The chain uses TRBV5-4 and TRBJ2-3; no firm D call. The germline V and J ends were trimmed by 1 base and 6 bases, with 6 bases remaining between them. The CDR3 extends over 12 amino acids. Germline V lookup: CDR1 SGHNT, CDR2 YYREEE (reference sequence). CDR3 in amino acids: CASSLRLDTQYF. The CDR3 DNA, read in part, is TGTGCCAGCAGCTTGAGGTTGGATACG.

As for this clone: The CDR3 goes on 3 residues after the read ends, and that part is filled in from the germline J gene. The chain couples TRBV6-2 or TRBV6-3 to TRBJ2-5; TRBD2 agrees at 11 bases. The J segment lost 5 bases and the V segment lost 6 bases, leaving 8 bases of the junction unmatched. CDR1 and CDR2 (germline): MNHEY, SVGEGT. The CDR3 loop spans 15 amino acids. The CDR3 protein is CASRKTSGSWETQYF. The CDR3 DNA, read in part, is TGTGCCAGCAGAAAAACTAGCGGGAGTTGGGAGACC.

As to this clone: The read terminates 3 residues before the CDR3 end, so the remaining end is supplied by the germline J gene. V gene TRBV5-4 combines with J gene TRBJ1-5; no firm D call. In germline, CDR1 is SGHNT, CDR2 YYREEE (reference sequence). The V and J ends lost 5 bases and 5 bases respectively, with 11 bases between them. This CDR3 contains 13 residues. CDR3 in amino acids: CASSLDRDQPQHF. The covered CDR3 bases are TGTGCCAGCAGTTTAGACCGGGATCAGCCC.

As concerns this clone: The missing CDR3 end, 3 residues past where the read stops, is filled in from the germline J gene. The chain uses TRBV20-1 and TRBJ2-1, with a weak D call TRBD2 (6 bases). CDR1 and CDR2 from the germline V gene are DFQATT and SNEGSKA (reference sequence). V gave up 1 base and J gave up 2 bases, with 15 bases separating them. This CDR3 has 16 amino acids. CDR3 DNA (partial): TGCAGTGCTAGAGCCGACCGGGACTCTGCCTACAATGAG. Translating gives CSARADRDSAYNE. The whole CDR3 sequence reads CSARADRDSAYNEQFF.

Of note for this clone: The read ends 3 residues before the CDR3 terminus; that terminus is restored from the germline J gene. V is TRBV30 and J is TRBJ2-1, with TRBD1 identical over 9 bases. The ends lost 3 bases at V and 0 bases at J; junction bases unmatched: 3. Germline assignment: CDR1 GTSNPN and CDR2 SVGIG (reference sequence). This CDR3 region has 15 residues. The CDR3: CAWREQGASYNEQFF. The CDR3 bases that were read are TGTGCCTGGAGAGAACAGGGGGCCTCCTACAATGAG.

As for this clone: The CDR3 end is not reached by the read, which stops 3 residues before it; the germline J gene fills it in. The chain joins TRBV7-7 to TRBJ2-1, with 9 nucleotides matching TRBD2. The CDR3 length is 17 residues. The ends lost 5 bases at V and 3 bases at J; junction bases unmatched: 11. Per the germline V gene, CDR1 is SSHAT and CDR2 is FNYEAQ (reference sequence). The CDR3 loop is CASSPRSSGGIYNEQFF. CDR3 DNA, as far as it was read: TGTGCCAGCAGCCCTAGGAGTAGCGGGGGCATCTACAATGAG.

With respect to this clone: The read terminates 3 residues ahead of where the CDR3 ends, so the germline J gene completes it. The V gene is TRBV5-1, the J gene TRBJ2-6, with 8 bases identical to TRBD1. CDR1 and CDR2 (germline): SGHRS, YFSETQ. V gave up 4 bases and J gave up 2 bases; unmatched junction bases: 5. This CDR3 comprises 16 residues. The covered CDR3 bases are TGCGCCAGCAGCGGCACCAGGGGGCCTGGGGCCAACGTC. Translating gives CASSGTRGPGANV. The entire CDR3 is CASSGTRGPGANVLTF.

On this clone itself: The read gets to within 3 residues of the CDR3 end, and the germline J gene fills in the rest. This rearrangement joins TRBV18 to TRBJ1-4; 10 bases are shared with TRBD1. Trimming took 6 bases from V and 2 from J; bases not matched to a gene: 12. CDR3 length: 18 residues. CDR1 and CDR2 (germline): KGHSH, LQKENI. The CDR3 sequence: CASSPKRQGALTNEKLFF. CDR3 bases read: TGTGCCAGCTCCCCGAAGAGACAGGGGGCATTGACTAATGAAAAA.

In the case of this clone: The sequence runs out 3 residues before the end of the CDR3; the remainder is reconstructed from the germline J gene. The gene calls are TRBV7-2 and TRBJ1-5, with D possibly matching TRBD1 (6 bases). CDR3 length: 13 amino acids. The germline V gene has CDR1 SGHTA and CDR2 FQGNSA. V lost 1 base to trimming and J lost 7 bases, with 8 bases between them. CDR3 DNA (partial): TGTGCCAGCAGCTTAGAGGGGGTCCAGCCC. This translates into CASSLEGVQP. The whole CDR3 protein is CASSLEGVQPQHF.

On this clone: The read falls 3 residues short of the CDR3 end, and the missing part is taken from the germline J gene. The gene calls are TRBV6-2 or TRBV6-3 and TRBJ2-3; 8 positions agree with TRBD1. With V trimmed by 6 bases and J by 5 bases, 7 bases remained unmatched. The CDR3 is made up of 14 amino acids. Germline V gene lookup returns CDR1 MNHEY and CDR2 SVGEGT. The CDR3 DNA, read in part, is TGTGCCAGCAGAACGGACAGGGCGATAGATACG. It encodes CASRTDRAIDT. The CDR3 reads in full as CASRTDRAIDTQYF.

In the case of this clone: The read halts 3 residues ahead of the CDR3 end, with the missing end drawn from the germline J gene. This chain uses TRBV20-1 with TRBJ2-1; 10 nucleotides match TRBD2. V lost 5 bases and J lost 4; bases outside the gene matches: 11. The germline CDR1 and CDR2 sequences are DFQATT and SNEGSKA (reference sequence). The CDR3 runs 16 residues. CDR3 protein: CSARSPSGSDYNEQFF. Incomplete CDR3 DNA: TGCAGTGCTCGATCGCCTAGCGGGAGCGATTACAATGAG.

The covered CDR3 bases are TGCAGTGCCACCCGACAGGGCAACAATAATTCACCC. Translating gives CSATRQGNNNSP. The entire CDR3 is CSATRQGNNNSPLHF. The genes are TRBV20-1 and TRBJ1-6; 7 nucleotides line up with TRBD1. The read gets to within 3 residues of the CDR3 end, and the germline J gene fills in the rest. Germline V lookup: CDR1 DFQATT, CDR2 SNEGSKA (reference sequence). V dropped 6 bases and J dropped 5; count of bases not matched to a gene: 10. This CDR3 has 15 residues.

Concerning this clone itself: The CDR3 is cut off 3 residues early in the read; its end comes from the germline J gene. The chain couples TRBV20-1 to TRBJ2-5; 7 nucleotides match TRBD1. Germline-derived CDR1 and CDR2 are DFQATT and SNEGSKA (reference sequence). V lost 5 bases, J lost 3 bases, and 3 bases stayed unmatched. The length of the CDR3 is 12 residues. The covered CDR3 bases are TGCAGTGCTTCACAGGGGAAAGAGACC. Its translation: CSASQGKET. The whole CDR3 is CSASQGKETQYF.

With respect to this clone: The CDR3 extends 3 residues past the end of the read, so its final part is completed from the germline J gene. This sequence joins TRBV20-1 and TRBJ2-1; 7 nucleotides align to TRBD1. This CDR3 is 16 amino acids long. Germline values: CDR1 DFQATT, CDR2 SNEGSKA (reference sequence). V lost 0 bases, J lost 9 bases, and 14 bases stayed unmatched. The covered CDR3 bases are TGCAGTGCTAGAGACTATACCGGGACAGCCAAGGGTGAG. It codes for CSARDYTGTAKGE. The complete CDR3 sequence is CSARDYTGTAKGEQFF.

On this clone: Read data end 3 residues before the CDR3 end; the end is taken from the germline J gene. V gene TRBV2 combines with J gene TRBJ2-5, with 9 bases matching TRBD1. This CDR3 contains 13 residues. Germline V lookup: CDR1 SNHLY, CDR2 FYNNEI. The V gene end was trimmed by 10 bases and the J gene end by 5 bases; junction bases not matched to a gene: 8. The CDR3 bases that were read are TGTGCCACCACGGGACAGGGCAGGGAGACC. It yields the protein CATTGQGRET. The CDR3, in full, reads CATTGQGRETQYF.

Regarding this clone: The read halts 3 residues ahead of the CDR3 end, with the missing end drawn from the germline J gene. The gene calls are TRBV20-1 and TRBJ1-4, with D tentatively TRBD1 (6 bases). CDR1 DFQATT and CDR2 SNEGSKA come from the germline V gene (reference sequence). CDR3 length equals 13 residues. V lost 2 bases, J lost 6 bases, and 10 bases lay in between. The CDR3 sequence is CSARTGLDEKLFF. The covered CDR3 bases are TGCAGTGCTAGAACAGGGCTGGATGAAAAA.

With respect to this clone: The DNA ends 3 residues before the CDR3 does, and the rest of the CDR3 is filled in from the germline J gene. The V call is TRBV7-8, the J call TRBJ2-3; possible D gene TRBD2, 5 bases. The CDR3 covers 14 residues. The germline gives CDR1 SGHVS, CDR2 FQNEAQ. V lost 4 bases, J lost 2 bases, and 10 bases lay in between. The sequenced CDR3 bases are TGTGCCAGCAGCTCCCGGGGAGCCACAGATACG. Its translation: CASSSRGATDT. The CDR3, in full, reads CASSSRGATDTQYF.

A note on this clone: The CDR3 end is not reached by the read, which stops 3 residues before it; the germline J gene fills it in. The J gene is TRBJ1-2, the V gene TRBV19; 7 bases align to TRBD1. Germline CDR1 LNHDA, CDR2 SQIVND (reference sequence). V lost 4 bases to trimming and J lost 4 bases; unmatched junction nucleotides: 9. The CDR3 sequence is 15 residues long. CDR3 DNA (partial): TGTGCCAGTAGTAACAGGGGTCGGCCTCTCTATGGC. This encodes CASSNRGRPLYG. The full CDR3 reads CASSNRGRPLYGYTF.

A word on this clone: The read stops 3 residues short of the end of the CDR3; the missing end is completed from the germline J gene. V and J are TRBV5-4 and TRBJ1-4; 9 bases match TRBD1. V lost 5 bases to trimming and J lost 3 bases; unmatched junction nucleotides: 5. Looked up from germline, CDR1 is SGHNT and CDR2 is YYREEE (reference sequence). The CDR3 has 15 residues. The CDR3 region is CASSYRQGANEKLFF. The part of the CDR3 DNA that was read is TGTGCCAGCAGTTACAGACAGGGGGCTAATGAAAAA. Combining the CDR3 with reference TRBV5-4 and TRBJ1-4 gives the whole variable domain ETGVTQSPTHLIKTRGQQVTLRCSSQSGHNTVSWYQQALGQGPQFIFQYYREEENGRGNFPPRFSGLQFPNYSSELNVNALELDDSALYLCASSYRQGANEKLFFGSGTQLSVL.

Remarks on this clone: The read halts 3 residues ahead of the CDR3 end, with the missing end drawn from the germline J gene. The V call is TRBV5-1, the J call TRBJ1-1; possible D gene TRBD1, 6 bases. The CDR3 spans 15 residues. Trimming removed 0 bases at V and 3 bases at J, with 12 bases between. CDR1 is SGHRS and CDR2 is YFSETQ in the germline V gene. The sequenced part of the CDR3 DNA is TGCGCCAGCAGCTTGGGGGGGCCTCAGGACACTGAA. This sequence encodes CASSLGGPQDTE. The full CDR3 protein reads CASSLGGPQDTEAFF.